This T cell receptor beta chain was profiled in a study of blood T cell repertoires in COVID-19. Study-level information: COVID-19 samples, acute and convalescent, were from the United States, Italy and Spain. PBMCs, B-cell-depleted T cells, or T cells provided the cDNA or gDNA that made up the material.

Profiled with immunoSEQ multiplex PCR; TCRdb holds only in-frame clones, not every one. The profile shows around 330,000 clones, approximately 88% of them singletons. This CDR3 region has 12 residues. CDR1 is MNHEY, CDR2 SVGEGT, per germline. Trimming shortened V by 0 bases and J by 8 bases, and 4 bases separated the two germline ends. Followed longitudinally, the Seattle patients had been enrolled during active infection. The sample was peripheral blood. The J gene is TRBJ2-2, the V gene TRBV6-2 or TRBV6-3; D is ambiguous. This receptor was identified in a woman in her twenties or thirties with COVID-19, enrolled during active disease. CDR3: CASSYSPGELFF. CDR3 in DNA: TGTGCCAGCAGTTACTCCCCAGGGGAGCTGTTTTTT.